One and the same sample provided the 7 T cell receptor beta chains below, sequenced in a study of neurological immune-mediated disorders. TCRdb re-called the 5' RACE reads with MiXCR, one entry per CDR3 protein. Among more than 20,000 distinct CDR3 sequences listed, 2.5% were seen once. The sequenced sample was PBMCs. The receptors here all came from a woman in her fifties or sixties with multiple sclerosis.

This clonotype was picked up many times. This sequence joins TRBV29-1 and TRBJ2-1, with D perhaps matching TRBD2 (6 bases). Germline V gene sequence: CDR1 SQVTM, CDR2 ANQGSEA. Trimming shortened V by 7 bases and J by 1 base, and 11 bases separated the two germline ends. The CDR3 loop spans 13 amino acids. CDR3 amino acids: CSARLVSYNEQFF. In nucleotides, the CDR3 is TGCAGCGCAAGACTAGTATCCTACAATGAGCAGTTCTTC.

This clonotype was counted ten times or more. One junction end disagrees with the germline gene, perhaps due to a read error. This chain uses TRBV20-1 with TRBJ1-5, with 8 bases aligning to TRBD1. The germline gives CDR1 DFQATT, CDR2 SNEGSKA (reference sequence). The CDR3 runs 14 residues. DNA for the CDR3: TGCAGTGCTAGTACAGGACAGGGCAATCAGCCCCAGAATTTT. It specifies CSASTGQGNQPQNF.

In its sample, this clonotype is medium-sized. V and J are TRBV20-1 and TRBJ2-2, with D maybe TRBD2 (6 bases). The CDR3 runs 14 residues. CDR1 DFQATT and CDR2 SNEGSKA come from the germline V gene (reference sequence). Trimming removed 4 bases at V and 5 bases at J, with 14 bases between. In DNA form, the CDR3 reads TGCAGTGCTACTGATCTGGCGGGAACCGGGGAGCTGTTTTTT. As protein: CSATDLAGTGELFF.

This clonotype was picked up many times. V and J are TRBV12-3 or TRBV12-4 and TRBJ2-7; TRBD2 matches 8 bases. V lost 10 bases, J lost 6 bases, and 14 bases stayed unmatched. This CDR3 comprises 14 residues. The CDR3 DNA follows: TGTGCCACAAGCGCGGGGGGTCGGATTAGCGAGCAGTACTTC. Amino acids: CATSAGGRISEQYF.

At least ten counts were recorded for this clonotype. The chain joins TRBV5-1 to TRBJ1-5; D is uncertain. CDR3 length: 15 residues. V was clipped by 5 bases and J by 0 bases, with 12 bases between them. Germline values: CDR1 SGHRS, CDR2 YFSETQ. CDR3 sequence reads: CASRSDPYSNQPQHF. The CDR3 DNA is TGCGCCAGCAGATCAGACCCATATAGCAATCAGCCCCAGCATTTT.

This clonotype was recorded many times. The CDR3 loop reads CASSLRDFPTGELFF. The CDR3 coding sequence is TGCGCCAGCAGCCTACGGGACTTCCCCACCGGGGAGCTGTTTTTT. The J gene is TRBJ2-2, the V gene TRBV4-1, with D possibly TRBD2 on 6 matching bases. Germline V gene data show CDR1 as MGHRA and CDR2 as YSYEKL. CDR3 length: 15 residues. Trimming removed 4 bases at V and 4 bases at J, with 13 bases between.

This clonotype occurred many times. The genes are TRBV10-3 and TRBJ1-2; perhaps TRBD1 as D (5 bases). The germline gives CDR1 ENHRY, CDR2 SYGVKD. The CDR3 consists of 13 residues. The V and J ends lost 4 bases and 3 bases respectively, with 9 bases between them. The CDR3 reads CAISGGIDYGYTF. The CDR3 nucleotides read TGTGCCATCAGTGGGGGGATTGACTATGGCTACACCTTC.